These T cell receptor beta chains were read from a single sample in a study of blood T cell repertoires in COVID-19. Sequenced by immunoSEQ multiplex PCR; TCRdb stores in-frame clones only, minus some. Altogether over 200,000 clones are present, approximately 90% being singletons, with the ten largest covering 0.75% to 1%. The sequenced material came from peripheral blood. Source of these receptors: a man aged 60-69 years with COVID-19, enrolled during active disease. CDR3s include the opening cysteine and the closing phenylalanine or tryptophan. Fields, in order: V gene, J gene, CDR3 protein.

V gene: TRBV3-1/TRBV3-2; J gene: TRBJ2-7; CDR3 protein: CASSQVSAVGQYF
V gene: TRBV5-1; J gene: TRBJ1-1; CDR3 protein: CASRPRASTNTEAFF
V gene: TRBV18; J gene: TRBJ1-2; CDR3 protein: CASSPDLQGASGYGYTF
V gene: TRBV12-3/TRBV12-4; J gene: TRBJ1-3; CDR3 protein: CASSSQGSAIYF
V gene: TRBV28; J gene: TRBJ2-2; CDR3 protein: CASSLGSGELFF
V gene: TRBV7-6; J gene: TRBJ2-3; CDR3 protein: CASSLRTSGSTDTQYF
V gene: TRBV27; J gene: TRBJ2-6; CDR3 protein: CASSFSDRLSSGANVLTF
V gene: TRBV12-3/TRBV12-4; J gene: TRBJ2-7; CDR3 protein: CASSPGQYEQYF
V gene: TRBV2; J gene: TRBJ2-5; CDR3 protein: CASSEQKTQYF
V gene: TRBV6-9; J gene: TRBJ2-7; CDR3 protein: CASSPLSGLRPSRKQYF
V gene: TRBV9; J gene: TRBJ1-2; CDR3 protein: CASSVGQGDYGYTF
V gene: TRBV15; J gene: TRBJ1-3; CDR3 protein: CATSRDPGGARGRGNTIYF
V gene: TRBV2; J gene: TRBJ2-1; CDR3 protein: CASSERRRGLDSYNEQFF
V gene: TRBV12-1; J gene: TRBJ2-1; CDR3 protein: CASSCGRSSYNEQFF
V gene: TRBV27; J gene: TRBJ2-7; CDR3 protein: CASSSPGSKQYF
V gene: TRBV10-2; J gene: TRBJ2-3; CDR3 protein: CASSWTSGTDTQYF
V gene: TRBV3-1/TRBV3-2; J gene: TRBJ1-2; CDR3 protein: CASQGGAGYGYTF
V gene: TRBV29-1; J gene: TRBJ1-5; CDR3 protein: CSVGEGSQPQHF
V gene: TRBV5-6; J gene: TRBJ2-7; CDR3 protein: CASSYFGTGDYEQYF
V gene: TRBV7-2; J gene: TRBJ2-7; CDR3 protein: CASSLGAGGVYEQYF
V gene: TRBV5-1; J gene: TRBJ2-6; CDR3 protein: CASSSQYISGANVLTF
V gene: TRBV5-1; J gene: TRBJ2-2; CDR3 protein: CASRLTRGANTGELFF
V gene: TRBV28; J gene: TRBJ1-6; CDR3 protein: CASRTGGPPLHF
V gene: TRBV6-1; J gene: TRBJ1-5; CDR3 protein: CASSEGAGGRLYNQPQHF
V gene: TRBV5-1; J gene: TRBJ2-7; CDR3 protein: CASSLYLTGEDEQYF
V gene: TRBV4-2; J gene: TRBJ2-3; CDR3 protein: CASSQDSGGGASDTQYF
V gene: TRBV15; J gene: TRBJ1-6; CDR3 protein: CATSRGQVSYNSPLHF
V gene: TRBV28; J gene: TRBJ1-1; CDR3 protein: CASIGGGGTEAFF
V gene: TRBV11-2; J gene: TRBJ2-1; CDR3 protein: CASSSTTSGGAADEQFF
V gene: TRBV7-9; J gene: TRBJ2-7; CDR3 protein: CASSFGRDYEQYF
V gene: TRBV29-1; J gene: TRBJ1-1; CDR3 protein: CSVRTGGLTEAFF
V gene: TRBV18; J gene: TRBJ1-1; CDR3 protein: CASSPIRQGEAFF
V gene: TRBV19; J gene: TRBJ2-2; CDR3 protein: CASSIRGLAGGPPGELFF
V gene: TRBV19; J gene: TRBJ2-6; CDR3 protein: CASRRTDYGANVLTF
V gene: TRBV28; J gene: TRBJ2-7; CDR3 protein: CASSPSPGLAGGFTYEQYF
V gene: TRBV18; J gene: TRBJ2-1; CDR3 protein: CASSPQNSDIYNEQFF
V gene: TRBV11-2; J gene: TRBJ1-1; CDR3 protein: CASSLAGQKAFF